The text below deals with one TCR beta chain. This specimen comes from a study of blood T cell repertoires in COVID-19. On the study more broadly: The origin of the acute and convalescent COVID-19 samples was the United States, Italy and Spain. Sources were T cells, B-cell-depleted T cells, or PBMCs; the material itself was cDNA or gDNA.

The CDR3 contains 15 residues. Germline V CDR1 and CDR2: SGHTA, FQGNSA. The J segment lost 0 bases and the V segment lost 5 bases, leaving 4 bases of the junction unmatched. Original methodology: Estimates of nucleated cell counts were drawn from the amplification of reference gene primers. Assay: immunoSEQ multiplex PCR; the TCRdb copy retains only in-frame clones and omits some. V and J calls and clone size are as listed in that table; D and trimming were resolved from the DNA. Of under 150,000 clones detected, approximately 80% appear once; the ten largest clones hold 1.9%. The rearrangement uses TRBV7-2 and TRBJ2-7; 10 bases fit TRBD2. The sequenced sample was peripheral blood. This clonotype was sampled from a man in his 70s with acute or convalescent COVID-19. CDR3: CASSGSGGTSYEQYF. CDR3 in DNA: TGTGCCAGCAGCGGTAGCGGGGGGACCTCCTACGAGCAGTACTTC. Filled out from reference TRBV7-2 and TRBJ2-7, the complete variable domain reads GAGVSQSPSNKVTEKGKDVELRCDPISGHTALYWYRQSLGQGLEFLIYFQGNSAPDKSGLPSDRFSAERTGGSVSTLTIQRTQQEDSAVYLCASSGSGGTSYEQYFGPGTRLTVT.